The 29 T cell receptor beta chains presented below share a single source sample, sequenced in a study of identical twins. MiXCR was run by TCRdb on the 5' RACE reads, yielding one entry per CDR3 protein. The sample has some 710,000 distinct CDR3 sequences; around 6% are singletons. The sequenced sample was naive T cells sorted from blood. Every receptor here comes from a man aged 18-30 years in good health.

This clonotype was counted a few times. The chain couples TRBV5-4 to TRBJ2-2, with no clear D. CDR3 length: 15 residues. The V end was cut by 4 bases, the J end by 1 base, with 11 bases between. Germline CDR1 and CDR2: SGHNT and YYREEE (reference sequence). The CDR3 coding sequence is TGTGCCAGCAGCCCCCTCCTGGGGAACACCGGGGAGCTGTTTTTT. The encoded protein is CASSPLLGNTGELFF.

This clonotype was recorded many times. This sequence joins TRBV5-6 and TRBJ1-2; D gene ambiguous. Germline lookup yields CDR1 SGHDT and CDR2 YYEEEE. V shed 2 bases and J shed 2 bases, with 7 bases lying between them. CDR3 length: 13 residues. The CDR3 here is CASSLGGNYGYTF. CDR3 nucleotide sequence: TGTGCCAGCAGCTTAGGCGGAAACTATGGCTACACCTTC.

The V and J genes are TRBV15 and TRBJ1-5, with a tentative D call TRBD1 (5 bases). The V and J ends lost 2 bases and 7 bases respectively, with 12 bases between them. This CDR3 region has 14 residues. Germline V gives CDR1 LNHNV, CDR2 YYDKDF (reference sequence). CDR3 amino acids: CATSRTTGFQPQHF. CDR3 bases: TGTGCCACCAGCAGAACAACAGGATTCCAGCCCCAGCATTTT.

A few counts support this clonotype. The chain uses TRBV7-8 and TRBJ1-3, with TRBD1 as a possible D gene (5 bases). The ends were cut back, 1 base at V and 0 bases at J, with 16 bases in the middle. Germline V gene sequence: CDR1 SGHVS, CDR2 FQNEAQ. CDR3 length: 18 residues. This CDR3 reads CASSLGGMAEYSGNTIYF. The DNA of the CDR3 is TGTGCCAGCAGCTTAGGGGGGATGGCAGAATACTCTGGAAACACCATATATTTT.

The V and J genes are TRBV27 and TRBJ2-1; a possible D gene is TRBD2 (5 bases). The CDR3 consists of 11 residues. Germline-derived CDR1 and CDR2 are MNHEY and SMNVEV (reference sequence). Trimming removed 5 bases at V and 14 bases at J, with 13 bases between. The CDR3 loop is CASSHGVLKFF. The CDR3 region has the DNA TGTGCCAGCAGTCACGGGGTTTTAAAGTTCTTC.

In nucleotides, the CDR3 is TGCAGCGCCCGGTTGGTCTCCTACGAGCAGTACTTC. Its translation: CSARLVSYEQYF. The chain is built from TRBV29-1 and TRBJ2-7; D is undetermined. The V end lost 7 bases, the J end lost 0 bases, and 10 bases lay between the germline ends. The CDR3 spans 12 residues. The germline CDR1 and CDR2 sequences are SQVTM and ANQGSEA.

This clonotype has a count of ten or more. This sequence joins TRBV5-1 and TRBJ2-1; TRBD1 aligns across 9 bases. Unmatched junction bases numbered 0, after V lost 3 bases and J lost 8 bases. CDR3 length equals 12 residues. CDR1 SGHRS and CDR2 YFSETQ come from the germline V gene. The CDR3 DNA sequence: TGCGCCAGCAGCTGGGACAGGGATGAGCAGTTCTTC. Protein product: CASSWDRDEQFF. The full variable domain, in which reference TRBV5-1 and TRBJ2-1 provide the parts outside the CDR3, is KAGVTQTPRYLIKTRGQQVTLSCSPISGHRSVSWYQQTPGQGLQFLFEYFSETQRNKGNFPGRFSGRQFSNSRSEMNVSTLELGDSALYLCASSWDRDEQFFGPGTRLTVL.

Only a few counts were recorded for this clonotype. The chain recombines TRBV15 with TRBJ2-5; maybe TRBD2 (6 bases). V lost 3 bases, J lost 4 bases, and 9 bases lay in between. Germline V gene lookup returns CDR1 LNHNV and CDR2 YYDKDF (reference sequence). This CDR3 region has 13 residues. The CDR3 nucleotides read TGTGCCACCAGCAGTCCGGGACTAGAGACCCAGTACTTC. This encodes CATSSPGLETQYF.

This clonotype was observed a few times. The chain joins TRBV9 to TRBJ2-5; D is unclear. The CDR3 is 14 amino acids. With 4 bases removed from V and 1 base from J, the gap between germline ends came to 11 bases. Germline CDR1 is SGDLS and CDR2 is YYNGEE. CDR3 coding DNA: TGTGCCAGCAGCCCCCCAAACGGCCAAGAGACCCAGTACTTC. This codes for CASSPPNGQETQYF.

Many counts were recorded for this clonotype. The J gene is TRBJ1-2, the V gene TRBV4-1; D might be TRBD1 (5 bases). There are 13 residues in the CDR3. Trimming shortened V by 1 base and J by 5 bases, and 8 bases separated the two germline ends. Germline values: CDR1 MGHRA, CDR2 YSYEKL. The DNA of the CDR3 is TGCGCCAGCAGCCAAGGGCCAGGGTATGGCTACACCTTC. This sequence encodes CASSQGPGYGYTF.

The V call is TRBV7-2, the J call TRBJ2-3, with 9 bases lining up with TRBD2. The germline V gene encodes CDR1 SGHTA and CDR2 FQGNSA. V lost 3 bases, J lost 3 bases, and 10 bases stayed unmatched. This CDR3 contains 17 residues. Written as DNA, the CDR3 is TGTGCCAGCAGCTTTTCGCTAGCGGGAAAGGTGACAGATACGCAGTATTTT. Protein sequence: CASSFSLAGKVTDTQYF.

The chain joins TRBV20-1 to TRBJ1-5, with 8 bases matching TRBD1. Per germline, CDR1 DFQATT and CDR2 SNEGSKA (reference sequence). This CDR3 has 12 residues. Trimming at V came to 6 bases and at J to 7 bases, leaving 5 bases not matched to a gene. CDR3 loop: CSAKTGDQPQHF. CDR3 sequence (DNA): TGCAGTGCGAAGACAGGGGACCAGCCCCAGCATTTT.

Of note for this clonotype: Since a much larger clone is just one base distant, this may be a read error. The CDR3, as DNA: TGCAGTGCTAGAGGAGCTAATGAAAAACCGTTTTTT. This translates into CSARGANEKPFF. V usage is TRBV20-1 and J usage is TRBJ1-4; no clear D gene. CDR3 length: 12 residues. Germline CDR1 reads DFQATT; CDR2 reads SNEGSKA (reference sequence).

The CDR3 DNA reads as TGTGCCAGCAGTGTTGAGATGGGTAACTATGGCTACACCTTC. Its protein product is CASSVEMGNYGYTF. The J gene is TRBJ1-2, the V gene TRBV27; D is undetermined. The CDR3 is made up of 14 amino acids. V shed 5 bases and J shed 1 base, with 11 bases lying between them. The germline V gene encodes CDR1 MNHEY and CDR2 SMNVEV (reference sequence).

The rearrangement joins TRBV20-1 to TRBJ2-1, with TRBD2 matching over 11 bases. J gave up 6 bases and V 1 base, and 5 bases lay outside the gene matches. This CDR3 contains 15 residues. Germline V gene data show CDR1 as DFQATT and CDR2 as SNEGSKA (reference sequence). The CDR3 is CSARGLAGPANEQFF. DNA for the CDR3: TGCAGTGCTAGAGGACTAGCGGGGCCGGCCAATGAGCAGTTCTTC.

This clonotype was seen at least ten times. The J gene is TRBJ2-3, the V gene TRBV28; possibly TRBD2 for D (6 bases). Per the germline V gene, CDR1 is MDHEN and CDR2 is SYDVKM. Trimming pared 4 bases from V and 2 bases from J, leaving 16 bases between. There are 16 residues in the CDR3. The CDR3 sequence is CASSSTPGEDTDTQYF. The CDR3 coding sequence is TGTGCCAGCAGTTCCACCCCGGGAGAGGACACAGATACGCAGTATTTT.

This chain uses TRBV3-1 with TRBJ2-2, with TRBD1 matching 7 bases. The germline gives CDR1 LGHDT, CDR2 YNNKEL (reference sequence). CDR3 length equals 16 residues. Trimming took 3 bases from V and 0 from J; bases not matched to a gene: 4. The DNA for the CDR3 is TGTGCCAGCAGCCAGGGGACAGCCGCGAACACCGGGGAGCTGTTTTTT. This codes for CASSQGTAANTGELFF.

V and J are TRBV3-1 and TRBJ2-2; possibly TRBD2 for D (5 bases). The CDR3 extends over 14 amino acids. The V end lost 8 bases, the J end lost 0 bases, and 10 bases lay between the germline ends. Germline lookup yields CDR1 LGHDT and CDR2 YNNKEL (reference sequence). The CDR3 bases are TGTGCCAGCCAGCGGACGGCGAACACCGGGGAGCTGTTTTTT. It translates to CASQRTANTGELFF.

V gene TRBV5-5 combines with J gene TRBJ1-1; D may be TRBD1 (5 bases). Deletions cut 5 bases from V and 5 bases from J, with 22 bases between. The CDR3 has 16 amino acids. CDR1 is SGHKS, CDR2 YYEKEE, per germline (reference sequence). This CDR3 is CASRPGLGEERTEAFF. The CDR3, as DNA: TGTGCCAGCAGACCCGGGTTGGGGGAGGAGAGGACTGAAGCTTTCTTT.

The table lists this clonotype with many counts. V usage is TRBV5-1 and J usage is TRBJ2-3; TRBD1 matches 7 bases. Unmatched junction bases numbered 9, after V lost 4 bases and J lost 4 bases. The CDR3 totals 15 residues. Germline V gives CDR1 SGHRS, CDR2 YFSETQ. The CDR3 loop reads CASSPWMTGSDTQYF. Written as DNA, the CDR3 is TGCGCCAGCAGCCCCTGGATGACAGGGTCAGATACGCAGTATTTT.

Details on this clonotype: Given a much more abundant clone one base away, this may be a read error. Since no conserved phenylalanine or tryptophan closes the CDR3, a read error is the likely cause. DNA for the CDR3: TGCAGTGCGGTGGACAGTGAAGCTTTCCTT. Residues: CSAVDSEAFL. V and J are TRBV20-1 and TRBJ1-1, with D perhaps matching TRBD1 (6 bases). Between the trimmed V and J ends, which lost 6 bases and 7 bases, there was a span of 9 bases. The CDR3 runs to 10 residues. CDR1 and CDR2 from the germline V gene are DFQATT and SNEGSKA (reference sequence).

This clonotype was recorded at least ten times. This rearrangement joins TRBV6-1 to TRBJ1-1, with a possible D match to TRBD1 (5 bases). Per germline, CDR1 MNHNS and CDR2 SASEGT. Trimming took off 3 bases at V and 6 bases at J, with 17 bases between the two ends. The CDR3 spans 15 residues. CDR3 region: CASSEKGWGTAEAFF. The CDR3 DNA is TGTGCCAGCAGTGAGAAGGGTTGGGGGACCGCTGAAGCTTTCTTT.

This clonotype was recorded at least ten times. The chain links TRBV29-1 to TRBJ2-5, with 8 bases lining up with TRBD1. CDR3 size: 14 residues. Germline CDR1 reads SQVTM; CDR2 reads ANQGSEA. J gave up 5 bases and V 5 bases, and 10 bases lay outside the gene matches. The CDR3 region has the DNA TGCAGCGTTTTCCAGGGGGCGATAAGTGAGACCCAGTACTTC. As protein: CSVFQGAISETQYF.

This clonotype was counted between two and nine times. The chain is built from TRBV25-1 and TRBJ2-7; D may be TRBD1 (6 bases). Looked up from germline, CDR1 is MGHDK and CDR2 is SYGVNS. V lost 5 bases to trimming and J lost 3 bases, with 11 bases between them. The CDR3 sequence is 13 residues long. This chain's CDR3 is CASSSYRDYEQYF. The DNA of the CDR3 is TGTGCCAGCAGTTCGTACAGGGACTACGAGCAGTACTTC.

This clonotype was observed at least ten times. The chain joins TRBV12-3 or TRBV12-4 to TRBJ2-6; a possible D gene is TRBD1 (6 bases). Trimming left V 0 bases short and J 2 bases short, with 11 bases between. The CDR3 sequence is 17 residues long. As DNA, the CDR3 is TGTGCCAGCAGTTTAGCCGAAACAGGGACTGGGGCCAACGTCCTGACTTTC. Translating gives CASSLAETGTGANVLTF.

This clonotype was recorded at least ten times. CDR3 sequence (DNA): TGTGCCAGCAGTTACGGCGGGGGAGCAGATACGCAGTATTTT. Residues: CASSYGGGADTQYF. This chain connects TRBV12-3 or TRBV12-4 to TRBJ2-3; 7 bases match TRBD2. J was trimmed by 4 bases and V by 4 bases; bases with no gene match: 5. CDR3 size: 14 residues.

This clonotype showed up many times. The chain has TRBV7-9 and TRBJ2-7, with D unresolved. The CDR3 has 12 amino acids. The germline CDR1 and CDR2 sequences are SEHNR and FQNEAQ (reference sequence). With 7 bases removed from V and 11 bases from J, the gap between germline ends came to 18 bases. The CDR3 DNA follows: TGTGCCAGCAACCCTTTACCGGGTCCCGAGTACGTC. It yields the protein CASNPLPGPEYV.

A few counts support this clonotype. As DNA, the CDR3 is TGTGCCAGCAGCGCGGCGCCGACCAATCAGCCCCAGCATTTT. Amino acid sequence: CASSAAPTNQPQHF. The chain links TRBV7-2 to TRBJ1-5; D gene uncertain. The length of the CDR3 is 14 residues. The V end lost 5 bases, the J end lost 3 bases, and 11 bases lay between the germline ends. The V gene's germline CDR1 is SGHTA and CDR2 FQGNSA.

This clonotype has just a few counts. J is TRBJ1-2 and V is TRBV12-3 or TRBV12-4, with D possibly TRBD1 on 6 matching bases. The CDR3 runs to 14 residues. V lost 1 base to trimming and J lost 8 bases, with 14 bases between them. This CDR3 is CASSLVLGAGGYTF. The CDR3 DNA reads TGTGCCAGCAGTTTAGTTTTGGGGGCGGGCGGCTACACCTTC.